The 8 T cell receptor beta chains presented below share a single source sample, sequenced in a study of T cell responses to AZD1222 COVID-19 vaccine. Sequencing was performed with immunoSEQ multiplex PCR; in TCRdb, only in-frame clones are kept and a portion is missing. This table holds approximately 140,000 clones, about 92% found once. The sequences come from peripheral blood, collected 28 days after the second AZD1222 dose. These receptors all come from an adult who received the AZD1222 COVID-19 vaccine.

The V call is TRBV5-6, the J call TRBJ2-1; 10 bases match TRBD2. This CDR3 is 18 amino acids long. Germline trimming cut 4 bases from V and 0 bases from J; bases unmatched to any gene: 10. Per germline, CDR1 SGHDT and CDR2 YYEEEE. The CDR3 bases are TGTGCCAGCAGCCGCCTAGCGGGAGACGTCTACTCCTACAATGAGCAGTTCTTC. This encodes CASSRLAGDVYSYNEQFF. Based on the CDR3 plus reference TRBV5-6 and TRBJ2-1, the full variable domain is DAGVTQSPTHLIKTRGQQVTLRCSPKSGHDTVSWYQQALGQGPQFIFQYYEEEERQRGNFPDRFSGHQFPNYSSELNVNALLLGDSALYLCASSRLAGDVYSYNEQFFGPGTRLTVL.

The chain has TRBV30 and TRBJ1-2, with D tentatively TRBD1 (6 bases). V lost 4 bases and J lost 4, with 19 bases in between. Germline loops: CDR1 GTSNPN, CDR2 SVGIG (reference sequence). The CDR3 length is 15 residues. The CDR3 region is CAWNPLGGASYGYTF. The CDR3 coding sequence is TGTGCCTGGAACCCCCTGGGGGGCGCGAGCTATGGCTACACCTTC.

The V and J genes are TRBV27 and TRBJ1-1; D gene uncertain. V was shortened by 7 bases and J by 0 bases, with 21 bases between the two germline ends. Germline V gene lookup returns CDR1 MNHEY and CDR2 SMNVEV (reference sequence). The CDR3 runs 17 residues. This CDR3 is CASTMSAGAGMNTEAFF. The CDR3 bases are TGTGCCAGCACCATGAGCGCGGGCGCGGGGATGAACACTGAAGCTTTCTTT.

This sequence joins TRBV5-4 and TRBJ1-2; TRBD1 agrees at 8 bases. Germline V gene sequence: CDR1 SGHNT, CDR2 YYREEE (reference sequence). The CDR3 runs 13 residues. Trimming cost V 4 bases and J 8 bases; bases outside gene matches: 7. CDR3 amino acids: CASSPTPGGGYTF. CDR3 nucleotide sequence: TGTGCCAGCAGCCCCACCCCAGGGGGCGGCTACACCTTC.

The sample holds one count of this clone. V usage is TRBV11-3 and J usage is TRBJ1-1; the D gene is possibly TRBD1 (6 bases). Trimming removed 4 bases at V and 11 bases at J, with 11 bases between. CDR1 and CDR2 (germline): SGHNT, YENEEA. This CDR3 has 11 residues. CDR3 DNA: TGTGCCAGCAGCTCCGAGGGGGGGGCTTTCTTT. Amino acid sequence: CASSSEGGAFF.

This clone showed up just a few times. The gene calls are TRBV19 and TRBJ1-5; the D is unclear. The germline gives CDR1 LNHDA, CDR2 SQIVND (reference sequence). V lost 5 bases and J 11 bases, leaving 13 bases between the germline ends. This CDR3 comprises 12 residues. CDR3 amino acids: CASSAWDFAQHF. CDR3 DNA: TGTGCCAGTAGTGCCTGGGATTTCGCCCAGCATTTT.

This clone was recorded a few times. The V and J genes are TRBV7-5 and TRBJ2-7; TRBD2, the D gene given by the table, was not confirmed from the DNA. TRBV7-5 is a recognized pseudogene. The CDR3 has 16 residues. The CDR3: CATTTTFRGSPYEQYF. For the CDR3, the DNA is TGTGCCACAACGACGACATTCCGGGGATCGCCCTACGAGCAGTACTTC.

This chain joins TRBV28 and TRBJ2-7; the D gene is possibly TRBD2 (6 bases). V shed 6 bases and J shed 2 bases, with 17 bases lying between them. This CDR3 region has 15 residues. CDR1 is MDHEN and CDR2 is SYDVKM in the germline V gene. CDR3 residues: CASRGIRRETYEQYF. Written as DNA, the CDR3 is TGTGCCAGCAGGGGGATACGACGGGAGACCTACGAGCAGTACTTC.